A single sample is the source of the 18 T cell receptor beta chains below, sequenced in a study of cytomegalovirus exposure and HLA in healthy donors (dated by TCRdb to about 2017). Receptor libraries were prepared by the immunoSEQ multiplex PCR assay. A mixture of 60 forward primers for TCR Vbeta segments and 13 reverse primers for TCR Jbeta segments was used in the multiplex PCR. TCRdb took over this immuneACCESS table, retaining in-frame rearrangements with V and J assigned. Such tables are incomplete; in checked studies, under half of the missing clones stem from an unresolved V gene, and the remainder is unexplained. The sample table holds about 150,000 clones, of which around 78% were seen once. The top ten clones comprise roughly 13% of the sample. Input material: PBMCs. Receptor source: a woman between 50 and 59 years old in good health and CMV-seropositive.

This chain uses TRBV5-1 with TRBJ1-3, with TRBD1 matching over 7 bases. Germline CDR1 reads SGHRS; CDR2 reads YFSETQ. CDR3 length: 16 residues. V lost 4 bases to trimming and J lost 0 bases; unmatched junction nucleotides: 7. In DNA form, the CDR3 reads TGCGCCAGCAGCCTGTCGACAGGGAGCTCTGGAAACACCATATATTTT. Protein: CASSLSTGSSGNTIYF.

J is TRBJ2-5 and V is TRBV7-8; 9 positions match TRBD1. Unmatched junction bases numbered 9, after V lost 4 bases and J lost 9 bases. Germline lookup yields CDR1 SGHVS and CDR2 FQNEAQ. The CDR3 is made up of 14 amino acids. The DNA for the CDR3 is TGTGCCAGCAGCTCGCTCCGGGACAGGGCGTCCCAGTACTTC. Translating gives CASSSLRDRASQYF. Together with reference TRBV7-8 and TRBJ2-5, the CDR3 gives the full variable domain: GAGVSQSPRYKVAKRGQDVALRCDPISGHVSLFWYQQALGQGPEFLTYFQNEAQLDKSGLPSDRFFAERPEGSVSTLKIQRTQQEDSAVYLCASSSLRDRASQYFGPGTRLLVL.

In this sample, this clone turned up many times. V is TRBV2 and J is TRBJ2-2, with TRBD1 as a possible D gene (6 bases). Germline lookup yields CDR1 SNHLY and CDR2 FYNNEI. V lost 6 bases, J lost 7 bases, and 15 bases lay in between. This CDR3 contains 14 residues. The CDR3 spells CASSLMGAGGELFF. CDR3 in DNA: TGTGCCAGCAGCCTTATGGGGGCCGGCGGGGAGCTGTTTTTT.

The gene calls are TRBV9 and TRBJ1-6, with 10 nucleotides matching TRBD1. V was clipped by 2 bases and J by 7 bases; unmatched bases: 3. The CDR3 consists of 15 residues. CDR1 and CDR2 from the germline V gene are SGDLS and YYNGEE. CDR3 amino acids: CASSVDRGRNSPLHF. The CDR3 coding sequence is TGTGCCAGCAGCGTTGACAGGGGGCGGAATTCACCCCTCCACTTT.

The chain uses TRBV11-2 and TRBJ2-7, with 7 bases matching TRBD2. The germline V gene encodes CDR1 SGHAT and CDR2 FQNNGV. This CDR3 has 14 residues. The V gene end was trimmed by 6 bases and the J gene end by 4 bases; junction bases not matched to a gene: 9. CDR3 in DNA: TGTGCCAGCAGTGTGGGCGGGGGTGTATACGAGCAGTACTTC. Translating it yields CASSVGGGVYEQYF.

This clone was counted only a few times. The CDR3 is CASTLRTGPNYGYTF. DNA of the CDR3: TGTGCCAGTACCCTACGGACAGGTCCGAACTATGGCTACACCTTC. The J gene is TRBJ1-2, the V gene TRBV19; 7 bases align to TRBD1. The V and J ends lost 7 bases and 2 bases, in that order; junction bases with no gene match: 10. Germline-derived CDR1 and CDR2 are LNHDA and SQIVND (reference sequence). This CDR3 is 15 amino acids long. The full variable domain, its missing parts supplied by reference TRBV19 and TRBJ1-2, is DGGITQSPKYLFRKEGQNVTLSCEQNLNHDAMYWYRQDPGQGLRLIYYSQIVNDFQKGDIAEGYSVSREKKESFPLTVTSAQKNPTAFYLCASTLRTGPNYGYTFGSGTRLTVV.

CDR3 region: CASSQGHYSNQPQHF. The CDR3 DNA reads as TGCGCCAGCAGTCAAGGGCATTATAGCAATCAGCCCCAGCATTTT. The genes are TRBV23-1 and TRBJ1-5; D unclear. TRBV23-1 is noted as an ORF with a role that remains uncertain. The ends were cut back, 2 bases at V and 0 bases at J, with 8 bases in the middle. The CDR3 extends over 15 amino acids.

The rearrangement joins TRBV7-9 to TRBJ1-1; 7 positions match TRBD1. The germline V gene has CDR1 SEHNR and CDR2 FQNEAQ (reference sequence). The CDR3 spans 15 residues. V lost 5 bases to trimming and J lost 1 base; unmatched junction nucleotides: 7. Here the CDR3 reads CASSALGQQNTEAFF. The DNA of the CDR3 is TGTGCCAGCAGCGCTTTGGGACAGCAGAACACTGAAGCTTTCTTT.

The CDR3 DNA reads TGCGCCAGCAGCTTGGTAGTTAGCTCTCGGAGGGAGCTGTTTTTT. This sequence encodes CASSLVVSSRRELFF. V is TRBV5-1 and J is TRBJ2-2; no definite D call. Looked up from germline, CDR1 is SGHRS and CDR2 is YFSETQ. V lost 0 bases to trimming and J lost 9 bases, with 15 bases between them. The CDR3 contains 15 residues.

The chain recombines TRBV7-9 with TRBJ2-5, with 7 bases fitting TRBD2. Germline CDR1 is SEHNR and CDR2 is FQNEAQ (reference sequence). The CDR3 sequence is 16 residues long. After removal of 5 bases from V and 3 bases from J, the junction contained 12 bases not matched to a gene. The CDR3 bases are TGTGCCAGCAGCCCGGGGGGATGGTCGGAGAAAGAGACCCAGTACTTC. Amino acids: CASSPGGWSEKETQYF.

The chain recombines TRBV2 with TRBJ2-1; possibly TRBD2 for D (6 bases). The CDR3 runs 13 residues. Germline-derived CDR1 and CDR2 are SNHLY and FYNNEI. Trimming stripped 8 bases from V and 3 bases from J, with 11 bases between. CDR3 sequence reads: CASVPRDYNEQFF. DNA for the CDR3: TGTGCCAGCGTTCCGCGGGACTACAATGAGCAGTTCTTC.

V usage is TRBV6-5 and J usage is TRBJ1-2, with a possible D match to TRBD1 (6 bases). This CDR3 has 12 residues. V was cut by 10 bases and J by 4 bases, with 13 bases left in between. Looked up from germline, CDR1 is MNHEY and CDR2 is SVGAGI. CDR3 sequence (DNA): TGTGCCACCCACGGACAGACCTATGGCTACACCTTC. Its protein product is CATHGQTYGYTF.

V is TRBV7-3 and J is TRBJ2-3; 11 bases line up with TRBD2. Looked up from germline, CDR1 is SGHTA and CDR2 is FQGTGA. This CDR3 is 15 amino acids long. V shed 2 bases and J 6 bases; nucleotides not matched to a gene: 4. The DNA for the CDR3 is TGTGCCAGCAGCTTACTAGCGGGGGGCAGGGATACGCAGTATTTT. Protein product: CASSLLAGGRDTQYF.

This chain uses TRBV6-1 with TRBJ2-7, with D perhaps TRBD1 (7 bases). Trimming took off 7 bases at V and 7 bases at J, with 14 bases between the two ends. Germline CDR1 is MNHNS and CDR2 is SASEGT. The CDR3 is 12 amino acids. The CDR3 nucleotides are TGTGCCAGCAAGTCAGGGGGGAGGGAGCAGTACTTC. Residues: CASKSGGREQYF.

V and J are TRBV9 and TRBJ2-5; D may be TRBD1 (5 bases). The V end lost 4 bases, the J end lost 5 bases, and 9 bases lay between the germline ends. Germline CDR1 is SGDLS and CDR2 is YYNGEE. The CDR3 is made up of 12 amino acids. The DNA of the CDR3 is TGTGCCAGCAGCAGGGGAATGGAGACCCAGTACTTC. The encoded protein is CASSRGMETQYF.

The gene calls are TRBV29-1 and TRBJ2-3; D may be TRBD2 (5 bases). From germline, CDR1 is SQVTM and CDR2 ANQGSEA. Trimming removed 4 bases at V and 6 bases at J, with 17 bases between. This CDR3 is 14 amino acids long. The CDR3 loop is CSVGSASYRDTQYF. In DNA, the CDR3 is TGCAGCGTTGGATCGGCTAGCTATAGGGATACGCAGTATTTT.

The J gene is TRBJ1-2, the V gene TRBV6-5; TRBD1 might be the D (6 bases). The CDR3 sequence is 16 residues long. The V end was cut by 2 bases, the J end by 2 bases, with 15 bases between. In germline, CDR1 is MNHEY, CDR2 SVGAGI. The CDR3 bases are TGTGCCAGCAGTTACCCGCGAGGGGGGGGGAACTATGGCTACACCTTC. Its translation: CASSYPRGGGNYGYTF.

This clone has only a few counts. J is TRBJ2-7 and V is TRBV19, with TRBD2 matching 9 bases. The CDR3 is made up of 15 amino acids. Trimming cost V 3 bases and J 6 bases; bases outside gene matches: 9. Germline-derived CDR1 and CDR2 are LNHDA and SQIVND (reference sequence). CDR3 protein: CASSIRAGGLGEQYF. In DNA form, the CDR3 reads TGTGCCAGTAGTATCCGTGCGGGGGGGCTCGGCGAGCAGTACTTC.